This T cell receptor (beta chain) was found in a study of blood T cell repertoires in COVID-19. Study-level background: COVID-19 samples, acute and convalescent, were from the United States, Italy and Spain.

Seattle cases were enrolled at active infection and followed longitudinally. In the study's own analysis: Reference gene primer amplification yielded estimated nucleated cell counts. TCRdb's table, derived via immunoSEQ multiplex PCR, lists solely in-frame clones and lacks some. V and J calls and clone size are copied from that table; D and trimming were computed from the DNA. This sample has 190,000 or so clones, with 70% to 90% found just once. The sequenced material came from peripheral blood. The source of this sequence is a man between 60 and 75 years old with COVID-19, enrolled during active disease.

The CDR3 here is CASSQEGAKNTEAFF. The CDR3 DNA sequence: TGTGCCAGCAGCCAAGAGGGGGCGAAGAACACTGAAGCTTTCTTT. The rearrangement links TRBV4-2 to TRBJ1-1; possibly TRBD1 for D (6 bases). Germline CDR1 reads LGHNA; CDR2 reads YNFKEQ. Trimming pared 0 bases from V and 1 base from J, leaving 9 bases between. The CDR3 is 15 residues long.